This TCR beta chain was obtained from a study of shared clonotypes between healthy human individuals. Findings of the study overall: It was only blood that was sampled, and tissue repertoires likely differ.

In regard to this clone: Its antigen is not known.

The method was immunoSEQ multiplex PCR; TCRdb's version includes in-frame clones alone and lacks a portion of them. Among approximately 500,000 clones listed, around 74% were seen once. Unsorted samples used tens of millions of PBMCs for genomic DNA. Germline values: CDR1 WSHSY, CDR2 SAAADI. Trimming shortened V by 2 bases and J by 0 bases, and 2 bases separated the two germline ends. The CDR3 length is 14 residues. This clonotype originated in a woman between 40 and 50 years old in good health. Some clones in this sample may be carry-over from other donors' samples. Sequences were obtained from PBMCs. J is TRBJ2-6 and V is TRBV10-2; D is uncertain. Written as DNA, the CDR3 is TGCGCCAGCAGTGAGAACTCTGGGGCCAACGTCCTGACTTTC. This translates into CASSENSGANVLTF.